This TCR beta chain emerged from a study of blood T cell repertoires in COVID-19. About the research overall: Acute-phase and convalescent COVID-19 samples originated in the United States, Italy and Spain. Sources were T cells, B-cell-depleted T cells, or PBMCs; the material itself was cDNA or gDNA.

In the authors' workflow: Estimation of nucleated cell counts relied on the amplification of reference gene primers. Data came from immunoSEQ multiplex PCR; TCRdb stores just in-frame clones and leaves some out. From that table come the V and J calls and clone size; the DNA was used to work out D and trimming. The sample carries about 130,000 clones, more than 75% recorded once. Germline CDR1 and CDR2: GTSNPN and SVGIG (reference sequence). The germline V and J ends were trimmed by 7 bases and 2 bases, with 6 bases remaining between them. This CDR3 comprises 11 residues. This chain connects TRBV30 to TRBJ1-3, with no clear D. The sample comprised peripheral blood. The receptor comes from a man aged 60 to 75 who had recovered from COVID-19. In DNA, the CDR3 is TGTGCCTTTAGTACTGGAAACACCATATATTTT. It specifies CAFSTGNTIYF.